This TCR beta chain originates from a study of blood T cell repertoires in COVID-19. Study-level information: The study drew acute and convalescent COVID-19 samples from the United States, Italy and Spain. From T cells, B-cell-depleted T cells, or PBMCs came the material, which was cDNA or gDNA.

As originally analysed: By means of reference gene primer amplification, nucleated cell counts were estimated. Generated by immunoSEQ multiplex PCR, the TCRdb table keeps only in-frame clones and is missing some. V, J and clone size are taken as reported in that table, and D and trimming were inferred from the DNA itself. Here the sample spans about 160,000 clones, roughly 85% being singletons. This CDR3 has 16 residues. Germline CDR1 is LGHDT and CDR2 is YNNKEL (reference sequence). The V end lost 0 bases, the J end lost 7 bases, and 16 bases lay between the germline ends. Sample: peripheral blood. The TCR comes from a man aged 40-50 years with acute or convalescent COVID-19. The chain combines TRBV3-1 (or the pseudogene TRBV3-2) with TRBJ2-1, with D possibly being TRBD2 (5 bases). The CDR3 DNA follows: TGTGCCAGCAGCCAAGAAGGGCTAGCCCAAACAAATGAGCAGTTCTTC. Amino acids: CASSQEGLAQTNEQFF.